The rows below give T cell receptor beta chains drawn from one sample of a study of cytomegalovirus exposure and HLA in healthy donors. Sequencing was performed with immunoSEQ multiplex PCR; in TCRdb, only in-frame clones are kept and a portion is missing. The sample has around 120,000 clones; 70% to 85% are singletons. Sample: PBMCs. These receptors were taken from a boy aged 2 to 10 in good health and CMV-seronegative. Each CDR3 is given with its conserved first and last residue. D genes are given only for firm matches. Some rows have no size entry. The others give once, few or many, or a class for an expanded clone.

>TRBV4-1|TRBD2|TRBJ2-3|-
CASSQDEAAGGGDTQYF
TGCGCCAGCAGCCAAGATGAGGCAGCGGGAGGAGGAGATACGCAGTATTTT
>TRBV27|TRBD2|TRBJ2-5|-
CATSGGLAEETQYF
TGTGCCACCAGTGGGGGACTAGCGGAAGAGACCCAGTACTTC
>TRBV21-1|-|TRBJ1-1|-
CASSKALGGRMNTEAFF
TGTGCCAGCAGCAAAGCGCTCGGGGGGCGAATGAACACTGAAGCTTTCTTT
>TRBV19|-|TRBJ1-1|once
CASSKGSFGGYGDTEAFF
TGTGCCAGTAGTAAGGGGTCTTTCGGGGGTTACGGAGACACTGAAGCTTTCTTT
>TRBV7-9|-|TRBJ1-2|-
CASSLATARASLSGYTF
TGTGCCAGCAGCTTAGCGACGGCGCGGGCATCTTTGTCCGGCTACACCTTC
>TRBV4-1|-|TRBJ2-5|-
CASSLGTLKETQYF
TGCGCCAGCAGCCTAGGGACTTTAAAAGAGACCCAGTACTTC
>TRBV25-1|-|TRBJ1-1|-
CASSEIGDWNTEAFF
TGTGCCAGCAGTGAAATAGGGGATTGGAACACTGAAGCTTTCTTT
>TRBV4-1|-|TRBJ1-1|few
CASSQPTAQNTEAFF
TGCGCCAGCAGCCAACCGACAGCCCAGAACACTGAAGCTTTCTTT
>TRBV19|-|TRBJ1-2|-
CASQGGYGYTF
TGTGCCAGTCAGGGAGGCTATGGCTACACCTTC
>TRBV4-2|-|TRBJ1-2|once
CASSQVGGLAYGYTF
TGTGCCAGCAGCCAAGTAGGAGGTCTGGCCTATGGCTACACCTTC
>TRBV12-5|TRBD1|TRBJ1-6|-
CASGLLTGGWSPLHF
TGTGCTAGTGGTTTGCTCACAGGGGGCTGGTCACCCCTCCACTTT
>TRBV20-1|-|TRBJ1-1|-
CSVRGSTEAFF
TGCAGTGTGAGAGGGAGTACTGAAGCTTTCTTT
>TRBV6-6|TRBD2|TRBJ2-5|-
CASSTVAGVLLETQYF
TGTGCCAGCAGTACTGTAGCGGGAGTTTTATTGGAGACCCAGTACTTC
>TRBV11-2|TRBD2|TRBJ2-1|-
CASSLVLAIYNEQFF
TGTGCCAGCAGTCTTGTACTAGCGATCTACAATGAGCAGTTCTTC
>TRBV6-1|-|TRBJ2-3|-
CASSPHLSLTDTQYF
TGTGCCAGCAGCCCACATTTATCCCTCACAGATACGCAGTATTTT
>TRBV18|-|TRBJ1-2|-
CASSRTGPRWYGYTF
TGTGCCAGCTCACGAACAGGCCCTCGATGGTATGGCTACACCTTC
>TRBV10-1|TRBD1|TRBJ2-1|-
CASSGRDRGLNEQFF
TGCGCCAGCAGTGGCCGGGACAGGGGGCTTAATGAGCAGTTCTTC
>TRBV30|TRBD2|TRBJ2-1|-
CAWAGGGSGGQFF
TGTGCCTGGGCCGGGGGGGGGTCCGGGGGGCAGTTCTTC
>TRBV5-8|TRBD1|TRBJ1-1|few
CASEGQGSMNTEAFF
TGTGCCAGCGAGGGACAGGGGTCCATGAACACTGAAGCTTTCTTT
>TRBV7-3|TRBD1|TRBJ2-3|-
CASSRNPSPPQQGGLGTQYF
TGTGCCAGCAGTCGCAACCCTTCCCCACCCCAACAGGGGGGATTAGGTACGCAGTATTTT
>TRBV5-6|TRBD1|TRBJ1-1|-
CASSLGAQGTYMNTEAFF
TGTGCCAGCAGCTTGGGGGCACAGGGGACTTACATGAACACTGAAGCTTTCTTT
>TRBV15|TRBD1|TRBJ2-5|-
CATSRGWGQGDQETQYF
TGTGCCACCAGCAGAGGATGGGGACAGGGGGACCAAGAGACCCAGTACTTC
>TRBV7-2|-|TRBJ1-3|-
CASSLRRQGNTIYF
TGTGCCAGCAGCTTACGGAGGCAGGGAAACACCATATATTTT
>TRBV15|-|TRBJ2-3|once
CATSSPNVNTQYF
TGTGCCACCAGCAGCCCTAACGTCAATACGCAGTATTTT
>TRBV28|-|TRBJ2-7|-
CASRGAPRHEQYF
TGTGCCAGCAGGGGGGCCCCGAGGCACGAGCAGTACTTC
>TRBV7-9|-|TRBJ2-3|few
CASSPRQFYTDTQYF
TGTGCCAGCAGCCCCAGACAGTTTTACACAGATACGCAGTATTTT
>TRBV27|-|TRBJ2-7|-
CASSLRQNYEQYF
TGTGCCAGCAGTTTACGACAGAACTACGAGCAGTACTTC
>TRBV6-1|-|TRBJ1-1|-
CATGGEWTEAFF
TGTGCCACGGGGGGGGAATGGACTGAAGCTTTCTTT
>TRBV10-3|TRBD2|TRBJ2-2|-
CAISEGVAGANTGELFF
TGTGCCATCAGTGAGGGAGTAGCGGGGGCTAACACCGGGGAGCTGTTTTTT
>TRBV9|TRBD1|TRBJ1-5|-
CASSSGTGYQPQHF
TGTGCCAGCAGCTCCGGGACAGGGTATCAGCCCCAGCATTTT
>TRBV10-3|TRBD1|TRBJ1-2|-
CAINPGGTGPLGYTF
TGTGCCATCAACCCTGGGGGGACAGGCCCTCTTGGCTACACCTTC
>TRBV7-9|-|TRBJ2-2|-
CSSSSQTGELFF
TGTTCCAGCAGCTCCCAAACCGGGGAGCTGTTTTTT
>TRBV30|-|TRBJ1-5|-
CAWKVGPQPQHF
TGTGCCTGGAAGGTGGGGCCGCAGCCCCAGCATTTT
>TRBV27|TRBD1|TRBJ1-2|-
CASRDRVAVQYGYTF
TGTGCCAGCCGGGACAGGGTCGCGGTGCAGTATGGCTACACCTTC
>TRBV5-1|-|TRBJ2-2|-
CASSLEQYTGELFF
TGCGCCAGCAGCTTGGAACAATACACCGGGGAGCTGTTTTTT
>TRBV6-1|-|TRBJ1-2|-
CASSEGYGDWAGNYGYTF
TGTGCCAGCAGTGAAGGCTATGGGGACTGGGCGGGTAACTATGGCTACACCTTC
>TRBV6-1|-|TRBJ1-5|-
CASSDGGGNQPQHF
TGTGCCAGCAGTGATGGGGGGGGCAACCAGCCCCAGCATTTT
>TRBV6-6|TRBD1|TRBJ1-6|few
CAIRLRDSSYNSPLHF
TGTGCCATCCGCCTCCGGGACAGCTCCTATAATTCACCCCTCCACTTT
>TRBV7-3|TRBD2|TRBJ2-1|-
CASSLGASGYNEQFF
TGTGCCAGCAGCTTAGGGGCTAGCGGATACAATGAGCAGTTCTTC
>TRBV28|-|TRBJ2-5|-
CASSRQPQQETQYF
TGTGCCAGCAGCCGACAGCCTCAACAAGAGACCCAGTACTTC
>TRBV5-1|TRBD1|TRBJ2-2|-
CASKDRTNTGELFF
TGCGCCAGCAAGGACAGGACGAACACCGGGGAGCTGTTTTTT
>TRBV5-1|TRBD2|TRBJ2-1|-
CASRASGSSYNEQFF
TGCGCCAGCAGGGCTAGCGGAAGCTCCTACAATGAGCAGTTCTTC
>TRBV15|TRBD1|TRBJ1-1|-
CATSREGDRCGGITEAFF
TGTGCCACCAGCAGAGAGGGGGACAGGTGTGGGGGGATAACTGAAGCTTTCTTT
>TRBV4-2|-|TRBJ2-3|-
CASSQDTADTQYF
TGTGCCAGCAGCCAAGATACGGCAGATACGCAGTATTTT